This TCR beta chain was sequenced in a study of blood T cell repertoires in COVID-19. The V end lost 5 bases, the J end lost 0 bases, and 11 bases lay between the germline ends. The CDR3 sequence is 16 residues long. Germline V gene sequence: CDR1 LGHNA, CDR2 YSLEER. Produced via immunoSEQ multiplex PCR; TCRdb's table is partial and in-frame only. The sample carries 250,000 to 300,000 clones, roughly 79% recorded once. The source material was peripheral blood. The rearrangement links TRBV4-3 to TRBJ2-6, with D uncertain. This clonotype was obtained from a woman aged 55-70 years with active or convalescent COVID-19. The CDR3 reads CASSTRRFSGANVLTF. The CDR3 DNA reads as TGCGCCAGCAGCACTCGGCGGTTCTCTGGGGCCAACGTCCTGACTTTC.